Below, 2 T cell receptor beta chains from the same sample are listed, as sequenced in a study of cytomegalovirus exposure and HLA in healthy donors. Using immunoSEQ multiplex PCR, the repertoire was profiled, and TCRdb retains in-frame clones only, with some absent. The sample includes around 400,000 clones, 80% to 90% of them seen just once. The specimen was PBMCs. These receptors all come from a woman between 18 and 30 years old in good health and CMV-seronegative.

Only a few counts were recorded for this clone. The chain joins TRBV6-4 to TRBJ2-7, with 11 positions matching TRBD1. This CDR3 is built from 16 residues. Trimming cost V 0 bases and J 5 bases; bases outside gene matches: 6. CDR1 and CDR2 (germline): MRHNA, SNTAGT. This CDR3 is CASSDSVDRGLNEQYF. DNA for the CDR3: TGTGCCAGCAGTGACTCGGTGGACAGGGGGCTGAACGAGCAGTACTTC.

The chain employs TRBV28 and TRBJ2-5; D not certain. V was shortened by 6 bases and J by 5 bases, with 22 bases between the two germline ends. Germline V gene lookup returns CDR1 MDHEN and CDR2 SYDVKM. There are 16 residues in the CDR3. The CDR3 sequence is CASSGLSQIASETQYF. In DNA, the CDR3 is TGTGCCAGCAGCGGTCTTTCACAGATCGCGTCGGAGACCCAGTACTTC.